This T cell receptor (beta chain) came from a study of blood T cells in healthy people across ages. A second roughly 6 to 11 cycle PCR used barcoded and J-beta primers. In TCRdb, the 5' RACE reads were re-called with MiXCR into one record per CDR3 protein. In the table there are around 1,900,000 distinct CDR3 sequences, 35% to 50% of which are singletons. The CDR3 is 16 amino acids. Trimming at V came to 3 bases and at J to 7 bases, leaving 15 bases not matched to a gene. The V gene's germline CDR1 is DFQATT and CDR2 SNEGSKA (reference sequence). Sequencing was done on a sample of blood. The clonotype originates from a human donor in good health. V usage is TRBV20-1 and J usage is TRBJ2-1, with 7 bases aligning to TRBD2. This CDR3 is CSASTRAQAGRNEQFF. The CDR3 nucleotides read TGCAGTGCTAGCACCAGGGCTCAAGCGGGGAGGAATGAGCAGTTCTTC.